The 16 T cell receptor beta chains reported below all come from one sample, sequenced in a study of blood T cell repertoires in COVID-19. Assay: immunoSEQ multiplex PCR; the TCRdb copy retains only in-frame clones and omits some. In the table there are over 90,000 clones, 88% of which are singletons. The sample comprised peripheral blood. The receptors stem from a human donor in a cohort sampled during active COVID-19.

The rearrangement uses TRBV6-5 and TRBJ1-2, with TRBD1 matching 8 bases. V lost 7 bases and J lost 5; bases outside the gene matches: 9. The CDR3 has 14 residues. Germline V gives CDR1 MNHEY, CDR2 SVGAGI. Here the CDR3 reads CASTDRGGLYGYTF. The CDR3 bases are TGTGCCAGCACCGACAGGGGCGGACTTTATGGCTACACCTTC.

The CDR3 protein is CASSLYGPDYGYTF. CDR3 sequence (DNA): TGTGCCAGCAGTTTATATGGTCCAGACTATGGCTACACCTTC. The chain carries TRBV27 and TRBJ1-2; no clear D. The CDR3 totals 14 residues. In germline, CDR1 is MNHEY, CDR2 SMNVEV (reference sequence). Trimming removed 1 base from V and 3 bases from J, with 9 bases in between.

V gene TRBV28 combines with J gene TRBJ1-2; perhaps TRBD1 as D (5 bases). The CDR3 runs 14 residues. With 2 bases removed from V and 8 bases from J, the gap between germline ends came to 15 bases. Germline lookup yields CDR1 MDHEN and CDR2 SYDVKM. The CDR3, as DNA: TGTGCCAGCAGTTTAGGGGGAGGTGTCTGGGGCTACACCTTC. This encodes CASSLGGGVWGYTF.

The chain links TRBV15 to TRBJ2-6; a weak D match, TRBD2 (5 bases). Deletions cut 0 bases from V and 4 bases from J, with 10 bases between. There are 16 residues in the CDR3. Germline-derived CDR1 and CDR2 are LNHNV and YYDKDF (reference sequence). The CDR3 nucleotides are TGTGCCACCAGCAGAGACACGGGATCCGGGGCCAACGTCCTGACTTTC. Amino acids: CATSRDTGSGANVLTF.

V usage is TRBV7-2 and J usage is TRBJ2-3; possible D gene TRBD2, 5 bases. The CDR3 loop spans 16 amino acids. V lost 1 base, J lost 3 bases, and 14 bases lay in between. Per germline, CDR1 SGHTA and CDR2 FQGNSA. This CDR3 reads CASSLGLERTTDTQYF. CDR3 nucleotides: TGTGCCAGCAGCTTAGGTCTTGAGCGGACGACAGATACGCAGTATTTT.

To note about this clone: The same CDR3 arises from other DNA sequences in this sample as well. The chain is built from TRBV30 and TRBJ2-7, with D maybe TRBD2 (5 bases). V dropped 0 bases and J dropped 6 bases, with 12 bases sitting between them. This CDR3 spans 13 amino acids. Germline V gene sequence: CDR1 GTSNPN, CDR2 SVGIG (reference sequence). CDR3 loop: CAWSVGGASEQYF. Here the CDR3 DNA reads TGTGCCTGGAGTGTAGGAGGAGCTAGCGAGCAGTACTTC.

This clone was seen just once. The CDR3 region has the DNA TGTGCCAGCGGTCTGGACAGGCCGGCCTACGAGCAGTACTTC. Its protein product is CASGLDRPAYEQYF. V gene TRBV27 combines with J gene TRBJ2-7; 7 nucleotides match TRBD1. J gave up 2 bases and V 8 bases, and 9 bases lay outside the gene matches. Per germline, CDR1 MNHEY and CDR2 SMNVEV (reference sequence). The CDR3 spans 14 residues.

The chain combines TRBV3-1 (or the pseudogene TRBV3-2) with TRBJ2-6; 9 nucleotides align to TRBD1. Germline V gives CDR1 LGHDT, CDR2 YNNKEL (reference sequence). Trimming removed 4 bases from V and 0 bases from J; junction bases left unmatched: 4. The CDR3 contains 17 residues. The CDR3 DNA reads as TGTGCCAGCAGCCTCGGGACAGGGTTCTCTGGGGCCAACGTCCTGACTTTC. Protein: CASSLGTGFSGANVLTF.

The J gene is TRBJ2-7, the V gene TRBV19; weak D call: TRBD2 (7 bases). Germline assignment: CDR1 LNHDA and CDR2 SQIVND (reference sequence). The CDR3 covers 13 residues. V was clipped by 9 bases and J by 4 bases, with 16 bases between them. CDR3 loop: CASGGGGVYEQYF. DNA of the CDR3: TGTGCCAGCGGGGGCGGGGGAGTTTACGAGCAGTACTTC. Combining the CDR3 with reference TRBV19 and TRBJ2-7 gives the whole variable domain DGGITQSPKYLFRKEGQNVTLSCEQNLNHDAMYWYRQDPGQGLRLIYYSQIVNDFQKGDIAEGYSVSREKKESFPLTVTSAQKNPTAFYLCASGGGGVYEQYFGPGTRLTVT.

The chain has TRBV6-1 and TRBJ2-7, with TRBD1 as a possible D gene (6 bases). The CDR3 contains 18 residues. Germline values: CDR1 MNHNS, CDR2 SASEGT. V was pared by 4 bases and J by 0 bases, with 22 bases between. The CDR3 here is CASSGQVGRGQSSYEQYF. CDR3 DNA sequence: TGTGCCAGCAGTGGCCAGGTTGGCAGGGGTCAGAGCTCCTACGAGCAGTACTTC.

V usage is TRBV7-9 and J usage is TRBJ2-1; 9 nucleotides agree with TRBD2. This CDR3 contains 17 residues. The V gene end was trimmed by 4 bases and the J gene end by 4 bases; junction bases not matched to a gene: 11. Germline CDR1 reads SEHNR; CDR2 reads FQNEAQ (reference sequence). Written as DNA, the CDR3 is TGTGCCAGCAGCTCGAGACTAGCGGAGCTACAATACAATGAGCAGTTCTTC. Its protein product is CASSSRLAELQYNEQFF.

The rearrangement links TRBV19 to TRBJ1-1, with D possibly matching TRBD1 (6 bases). This CDR3 is 13 amino acids long. Between the trimmed V and J ends, which lost 11 bases and 1 base, there was a span of 14 bases. Germline values: CDR1 LNHDA, CDR2 SQIVND (reference sequence). The CDR3 sequence is CASAGTPNTEAFF. For the CDR3, the DNA is TGTGCCTCTGCCGGGACACCGAACACTGAAGCTTTCTTT. The whole variable domain, remainder taken from reference TRBV19 and TRBJ1-1, is DGGITQSPKYLFRKEGQNVTLSCEQNLNHDAMYWYRQDPGQGLRLIYYSQIVNDFQKGDIAEGYSVSREKKESFPLTVTSAQKNPTAFYLCASAGTPNTEAFFGQGTRLTVV.

This sequence joins TRBV5-6 and TRBJ2-1; 13 nucleotides match TRBD2. In germline, CDR1 is SGHDT, CDR2 YYEEEE. The CDR3 has 16 residues. The V and J ends lost 4 bases and 5 bases, in that order; junction bases with no gene match: 6. For the CDR3, the DNA is TGTGCCAGCAGCGCTTCCGGGACTAGCGGGAACAATGAGCAGTTCTTC. Protein sequence: CASSASGTSGNNEQFF.

The chain combines TRBV19 with TRBJ2-1; 8 bases match TRBD2. V lost 3 bases to trimming and J lost 0 bases; unmatched junction nucleotides: 4. The CDR3 has 16 residues. Looked up from germline, CDR1 is LNHDA and CDR2 is SQIVND (reference sequence). The CDR3 sequence is CASSIGREASYNEQFF. The CDR3, as DNA: TGTGCCAGTAGTATCGGGCGGGAGGCCTCCTACAATGAGCAGTTCTTC. Using reference TRBV19 and TRBJ2-1 for the parts outside the CDR3, the full variable domain is DGGITQSPKYLFRKEGQNVTLSCEQNLNHDAMYWYRQDPGQGLRLIYYSQIVNDFQKGDIAEGYSVSREKKESFPLTVTSAQKNPTAFYLCASSIGREASYNEQFFGPGTRLTVL.

The V gene is TRBV27, the J gene TRBJ2-7; possibly TRBD2 for D (6 bases). Per the germline V gene, CDR1 is MNHEY and CDR2 is SMNVEV (reference sequence). This CDR3 comprises 13 residues. Trimming took off 6 bases at V and 9 bases at J, with 18 bases between the two ends. CDR3 sequence reads: CASSKPDSGPQYF. DNA for the CDR3: TGTGCCAGCAGCAAGCCCGACAGCGGGCCGCAGTACTTC.

The chain links TRBV6-2 or TRBV6-3 to TRBJ2-7, with a weak D call TRBD2 (5 bases). Trimming took off 0 bases at V and 0 bases at J, with 15 bases between the two ends. Germline values: CDR1 MNHEY, CDR2 SVGEGT. This CDR3 spans 17 amino acids. The CDR3 DNA follows: TGTGCCAGCAGTTACTCCCTGGCTCGGGGAGTCTCCTACGAGCAGTACTTC. This translates into CASSYSLARGVSYEQYF.